The source of this T cell receptor (beta chain) is a study of blood T cells in healthy people across ages. Per the germline V gene, CDR1 is SQVTM and CDR2 is ANQGSEA. Between the trimmed V and J ends, which lost 3 bases and 3 bases, there was a span of 11 bases. The CDR3 consists of 14 residues. Combining a sample-barcoded 5' primer with a J-beta primer mix, a second PCR ran for about 7 to 11 cycles. One entry per CDR3 protein results from TCRdb running MiXCR on the 5' RACE reads. Among around 700,000 distinct CDR3 sequences listed, around a quarter were seen once. The same data also contributed to another study, on T cells of mothers and their children. That source adds: Using 1.5 ug per 15 ul, all extracted RNA underwent cDNA synthesis.

This sequence originates from a boy aged 5-17 years in good health. This sequence joins TRBV29-1 and TRBJ2-2; D possibly uses TRBD1 or TRBD2 (5 bases each). Sample: blood. The CDR3: CSVDRQGDTGELFF. The CDR3 region has the DNA TGCAGCGTTGATAGGCAGGGAGACACCGGGGAGCTGTTTTTT.